This record concerns one T cell receptor beta chain sequence. Using its own MiXCR run on the RACE reads, TCRdb lists one record per CDR3 protein. The sample holds 150,000 to 200,000 distinct CDR3 sequences; under 35% are singletons and the top ten take about 2.7%. This specimen belongs to a study of human T cells and chemical hapten exposure. The time point is: pre-sensitization, week 0. Sample treatment: therapeutic diphenylcyclopropenone sensitization with weekly scalp DPC. The CDR3 extends over 16 amino acids. Per germline, CDR1 MDHEN and CDR2 SYDVKM. Trimming took 7 bases from V and 3 from J, leaving 18 bases between them.

This material consisted of whole blood, taken in connection with sensitization to the hapten diphenylcyclopropenone (DPC). The receptor's source is a woman between 25 and 40 years old with alopecia areata. Some clones in this sample may be carry-over from other donors' samples. The chain joins TRBV28 to TRBJ2-2, with D hard to call. The chain's CDR3 is CASTSLGNVDTGELFF. CDR3 coding DNA: TGTGCCAGCACCTCCCTGGGAAATGTGGACACCGGGGAGCTGTTTTTT.